This entry describes one T cell receptor beta chain. What it recognizes is unknown. Clones were sequenced by immunoSEQ multiplex PCR, and TCRdb holds only the in-frame ones, with some missing. The sample consists of roughly 120,000 clones, 94% of them appearing once. This sample stems from a study of T cell responses to AZD1222 COVID-19 vaccine. General study findings and limits: Two doses of AZD1222 preceded a rise in Spike-specific TCR breadth and depth. Repertoire collection took place solely once the T cell response had peaked. Among AZD1222 vaccinees, only five or six were seropositive at baseline.

The V and J ends lost 4 bases and 0 bases, in that order; junction bases with no gene match: 6. The CDR3 is 16 residues long. Per the germline V gene, CDR1 is PRHDT and CDR2 is FYEKMQ (reference sequence). This sequence originates from an adult in good health. Here the sequenced sample was peripheral blood, taken on day 0 of AZD1222 vaccination. The rearrangement uses TRBV13 and TRBJ2-1, with 7 nucleotides matching TRBD2. The CDR3 protein is CASSYRLASSYNEQFF. The DNA for the CDR3 is TGTGCCAGCAGCTACAGACTAGCCTCCTCCTACAATGAGCAGTTCTTC.